This TCR beta chain was documented in a study of blood T cell repertoires in COVID-19. Study-wide background: COVID-19 samples collected from the United States, Italy and Spain covered acute and convalescent phases.

Under the authors' procedure: By means of reference gene primer amplification, nucleated cell counts were estimated. Method: immunoSEQ multiplex PCR; TCRdb's copy keeps in-frame clones and lacks some. The V and J calls and clone size are taken from that table; D and trimming were inferred from the DNA. The sample has under 250,000 clones, about 83% seen once; the top ten hold 1.5% to 2%. This CDR3 region has 14 residues. Trimming removed 7 bases at V and 3 bases at J, with 15 bases between. The germline V gene has CDR1 LNHDA and CDR2 SQIVND (reference sequence). Specimen: peripheral blood. The chain recombines TRBV19 with TRBJ1-2; the D gene is possibly TRBD1 (6 bases). This TCR derives from a man aged 30 to 45 who had recovered from COVID-19. The CDR3 nucleotides are TGTGCCAGTAACCGGGGCGGGGGCGACTATGGCTACACCTTC. Its protein product is CASNRGGGDYGYTF.